This TCR beta chain came from a study of T-cell memory formation after mild COVID-19. Looking at the study overall: Largely donor-specific TCR clusters were found. General study findings and limits: For contracting clones, CD4+ ones sat mainly in CM and EM, CD8+ in EMRA. Several responding clones turned up in pre-infection memory, indicating that cross-reactive memory may have taken part.

UMIs and sample barcodes were carried by the TCR alpha and TCR beta cDNA libraries that 5'RACE produced using constant-segment primers. In TCRdb, the 5' RACE reads were re-called with MiXCR into one record per CDR3 protein. The sample holds fewer than 550,000 distinct CDR3 sequences; roughly 20% are singletons and the top ten take around 8%. CDR1 is SQVTM, CDR2 ANQGSEA, per germline. Trimming removed 3 bases from V and 8 bases from J; junction bases left unmatched: 4. CDR3 length equals 12 residues. This clonotype was counted only a few times. The antigen is undetermined. V gene TRBV29-1 combines with J gene TRBJ1-2; the match to TRBD1 covers 9 bases. The sequencing sample was made of PBMCs or a T cell subset sorted from them (not recorded which). This receptor was taken from an adult woman who had mild COVID-19 (a few samples of this study predate the infection). Cell type and time point are not known. The CDR3 DNA reads TGCAGCGTTGATGGGACAGGGTTCGGCTACACCTTC. It encodes CSVDGTGFGYTF.